The 31 T cell receptor beta chains below were found in one sample sequenced in a study of T cell responses to AZD1222 COVID-19 vaccine. Sequencing was performed with immunoSEQ multiplex PCR; in TCRdb, only in-frame clones are kept and a portion is missing. The table includes roughly 56,000 clones, 80% to 90% detected once. The specimen was peripheral blood, collected on day 0 of AZD1222 vaccination. The receptors originated from an adult in good health.

The rearrangement uses TRBV6-5 and TRBJ2-3; possible D gene TRBD2, 5 bases. This CDR3 is built from 14 residues. V dropped 7 bases and J dropped 2 bases, with 13 bases sitting between them. In germline, CDR1 is MNHEY, CDR2 SVGAGI. CDR3 nucleotides: TGTGCCAGCACCTTTAGCGCTTACACAGATACGCAGTATTTT. It encodes CASTFSAYTDTQYF.

The chain has TRBV29-1 and TRBJ2-7; D is ambiguous. V was pared by 5 bases and J by 4 bases, with 12 bases between. This CDR3 is 12 amino acids long. Germline CDR1 SQVTM, CDR2 ANQGSEA. The CDR3 here is CSVLGAGYEQYF. The CDR3, as DNA: TGCAGCGTTCTGGGCGCCGGTTACGAGCAGTACTTC.

This clone has only a few counts. The V call is TRBV2, the J call TRBJ1-3; D gene uncertain. Trimming pared 5 bases from V and 0 bases from J, leaving 8 bases between. Per germline, CDR1 SNHLY and CDR2 FYNNEI. The CDR3 is 14 residues long. The CDR3 bases are TGTGCCAGCAGTCCAGTCCTCTCTGGAAACACCATATATTTT. Translating it yields CASSPVLSGNTIYF.

The CDR3 nucleotides read TGTGCCAGCAGTCCTCCGGTTGGCGGGAACACTGAAGCTTTCTTT. This sequence encodes CASSPPVGGNTEAFF. This rearrangement joins TRBV28 to TRBJ1-1; no firm D call. V lost 5 bases and J lost 1, with 14 bases in between. The CDR3 is 15 residues long. CDR1 and CDR2 from the germline V gene are MDHEN and SYDVKM.

Here the CDR3 DNA reads TGTGCCAGCAGCTTGGTCGGGGGTCGCGGGCCCCAGCATTTT. The encoded protein is CASSLVGGRGPQHF. The rearrangement uses TRBV5-6 and TRBJ1-5, with D maybe TRBD1 (5 bases). Germline CDR1 reads SGHDT; CDR2 reads YYEEEE. The CDR3 has 14 residues. V dropped 0 bases and J dropped 9 bases, with 13 bases sitting between them.

The chain links TRBV7-2 to TRBJ2-1; TRBD2 matches at 11 bases. The CDR3 extends over 15 amino acids. Trimming cost V 5 bases and J 2 bases; bases outside gene matches: 2. The V gene's germline CDR1 is SGHTA and CDR2 FQGNSA. CDR3 coding DNA: TGTGCCAGCAGCGTACTAGCGGGGGCCTACAATGAGCAGTTCTTC. Residues: CASSVLAGAYNEQFF.

Here the CDR3 DNA reads TGTGCCAGCAGCCCAAGAACAGGGGGCGCCGACACTGAAGCTTTCTTT. Its protein product is CASSPRTGGADTEAFF. The J gene is TRBJ1-1, the V gene TRBV11-1; TRBD1 agrees at 9 bases. CDR1 is SGHAT, CDR2 FQDESV, per germline (reference sequence). V gave up 5 bases and J gave up 3 bases; unmatched junction bases: 10. This CDR3 has 16 residues.

The chain couples TRBV27 to TRBJ2-1; the match to TRBD1 covers 12 bases. CDR3 length: 15 residues. V lost 3 bases to trimming and J lost 5 bases; unmatched junction nucleotides: 2. In germline, CDR1 is MNHEY, CDR2 SMNVEV (reference sequence). The CDR3 bases are TGTGCCAGCAGTTTCGGGACAGGGGGCAACAATGAGCAGTTCTTC. This translates into CASSFGTGGNNEQFF.

This chain joins TRBV25-1 and TRBJ1-1; no reliable D call. Trimming took off 0 bases at V and 0 bases at J, with 8 bases between the two ends. Germline V CDR1 and CDR2: MGHDK, SYGVNS. This CDR3 spans 15 amino acids. CDR3 region: CASSEYRRMNTEAFF. Written as DNA, the CDR3 is TGTGCCAGCAGTGAATATCGGAGGATGAACACTGAAGCTTTCTTT.

The chain uses TRBV6-5 and TRBJ2-4, with TRBD2 matching over 10 bases. Germline values: CDR1 MNHEY, CDR2 SVGAGI. The CDR3 is 15 amino acids. V lost 0 bases, J lost 7 bases, and 3 bases stayed unmatched. This CDR3 reads CASSYSSSGGNIQYF. In DNA, the CDR3 is TGTGCCAGCAGTTACTCTTCTAGCGGGGGCAACATTCAGTACTTC.

The gene calls are TRBV12-3 or TRBV12-4 and TRBJ1-2; 7 bases match TRBD1. The CDR3 is made up of 12 amino acids. J was trimmed by 10 bases and V by 5 bases; bases with no gene match: 7. CDR3 nucleotides: TGTGCCAGCAGTAGCCTCGGGACAGTCTACACCTTC. The encoded protein is CASSSLGTVYTF.

The chain combines TRBV7-9 with TRBJ1-6; D is possibly TRBD1 (5 bases). This CDR3 is built from 16 residues. V shed 5 bases and J shed 4 bases, with 15 bases lying between them. The germline CDR1 and CDR2 sequences are SEHNR and FQNEAQ (reference sequence). The CDR3 nucleotides are TGTGCCAGCAGCACCGGGACGGCCGGTTATAATTCACCCCTCCACTTT. This codes for CASSTGTAGYNSPLHF.

The V call is TRBV7-2, the J call TRBJ2-7, with 8 bases identical to TRBD1. The V segment lost 4 bases and the J segment 2 bases; nucleotides outside the gene matches: 10. The CDR3 consists of 16 residues. In germline, CDR1 is SGHTA, CDR2 FQGNSA. For the CDR3, the DNA is TGTGCCAGCAGCTGGGAAATCGGACAGGGTGCCTACGAGCAGTACTTC. Encoded protein: CASSWEIGQGAYEQYF.

Only a few counts were recorded for this clone. The V and J genes are TRBV9 and TRBJ2-3, with D perhaps being TRBD1 or TRBD2 (5 bases each). The V gene lost 4 bases and the J gene lost 0 bases, with 15 bases spanning the gap. From germline, CDR1 is SGDLS and CDR2 YYNGEE. This CDR3 is built from 16 residues. CDR3 sequence (DNA): TGTGCCAGCAGCCCCTCGGGGCTAACTAGCACAGATACGCAGTATTTT. Translation: CASSPSGLTSTDTQYF.

The rearrangement links TRBV7-8 to TRBJ2-2; D might be TRBD1 or TRBD2, each matching 5 bases. V lost 2 bases to trimming and J lost 6 bases, with 13 bases between them. The CDR3 is 15 residues long. Germline assignment: CDR1 SGHVS and CDR2 FQNEAQ. CDR3: CASSLWDQGPGELFF. The DNA for the CDR3 is TGTGCCAGCAGCTTATGGGACCAAGGGCCCGGGGAGCTGTTTTTT.

This chain uses TRBV2 with TRBJ1-2, with D maybe TRBD1 (5 bases). V shed 6 bases and J shed 0 bases, with 17 bases lying between them. CDR3 size: 16 residues. Germline loops: CDR1 SNHLY, CDR2 FYNNEI. CDR3 protein: CASRETDSVANYGYTF. The CDR3, as DNA: TGTGCCAGCAGAGAGACTGACAGTGTAGCTAACTATGGCTACACCTTC.

This clone showed up just once. V gene TRBV11-2 combines with J gene TRBJ2-7; TRBD1 might be the D (5 bases). The CDR3 extends over 15 amino acids. Trimming removed 5 bases at V and 0 bases at J, with 14 bases between. Per the germline V gene, CDR1 is SGHAT and CDR2 is FQNNGV. CDR3 coding DNA: TGTGCCAGCAGCACGACAGCGACACTCTCCTACGAGCAGTACTTC. Amino acids: CASSTTATLSYEQYF.

This chain uses TRBV7-9 with TRBJ1-3; maybe TRBD1 (6 bases). V gave up 2 bases and J gave up 1 base, with 21 bases separating them. Germline CDR1 SEHNR, CDR2 FQNEAQ (reference sequence). The CDR3 is 19 amino acids. For the CDR3, the DNA is TGTGCCAGCAGCTTAAGTAAAGGGGGAGATCTTTTATCTGGAAACACCATATATTTT. It is translated as CASSLSKGGDLLSGNTIYF.

V and J are TRBV19 and TRBJ2-2, with D perhaps matching TRBD1 or TRBD2 (5 bases each). Germline loops: CDR1 LNHDA, CDR2 SQIVND (reference sequence). The CDR3 runs 14 residues. Trimming removed 7 bases at V and 1 base at J, with 10 bases between. The CDR3 coding sequence is TGTGCCAGTAAGGGGACCCGGAACACCGGGGAGCTGTTTTTT. Translating gives CASKGTRNTGELFF.

The chain employs TRBV19 and TRBJ1-1; no reliable D call. Trimming took 6 bases from V and 4 from J, leaving 18 bases between them. CDR3 length: 15 amino acids. Germline assignment: CDR1 LNHDA and CDR2 SQIVND (reference sequence). The CDR3 DNA sequence: TGTGCCAGTAGCCCGGATCGACCCCCTGCCACTGAAGCTTTCTTT. Protein sequence: CASSPDRPPATEAFF.

The chain recombines TRBV21-1 with TRBJ1-5. TRBV21-1 is given as a pseudogene. This CDR3 spans 17 amino acids. CDR3 sequence reads: CASSKAGRVLGDQPQHF. The CDR3 DNA is TGTGCCAGCAGCAAAGCGGGGAGGGTGTTGGGCGATCAGCCCCAGCATTTT.

V and J are TRBV5-4 and TRBJ1-5; 8 bases line up with TRBD1. CDR1 and CDR2 from the germline V gene are SGHNT and YYREEE (reference sequence). The CDR3 has 15 amino acids. The ends lost 0 bases at V and 5 bases at J; junction bases unmatched: 4. The CDR3 protein is CASSLGTGLYQPQHF. In nucleotides, the CDR3 is TGTGCCAGCAGCTTGGGGACAGGGTTATATCAGCCCCAGCATTTT.

This clone was seen only once. The chain combines TRBV6-5 with TRBJ2-5; D remains ambiguous. Trimming left V 3 bases short and J 12 bases short, with 11 bases between. The CDR3 has 11 amino acids. The V gene's germline CDR1 is MNHEY and CDR2 SVGAGI. The CDR3 region has the DNA TGTGCCAGCAGTTATGGTGGGCAGGAGTACTTC. It encodes CASSYGGQEYF.

This chain links TRBV9 with TRBJ2-1; possibly TRBD2 for D (7 bases). There are 15 residues in the CDR3. Trimming took off 0 bases at V and 5 bases at J, with 12 bases between the two ends. Germline V gene lookup returns CDR1 SGDLS and CDR2 YYNGEE. The CDR3 reads CASSVGRGPNNEQFF. In DNA form, the CDR3 reads TGTGCCAGCAGCGTAGGGCGGGGGCCCAACAATGAGCAGTTCTTC.

The gene calls are TRBV10-3 and TRBJ1-1; D may be TRBD1 (6 bases). Germline values: CDR1 ENHRY, CDR2 SYGVKD. The CDR3 totals 15 residues. V was shortened by 3 bases and J by 5 bases, with 16 bases between the two germline ends. CDR3 DNA sequence: TGTGCCATCAGTGACCCCTACAGGGATGGAACTGAAGCTTTCTTT. This translates into CAISDPYRDGTEAFF.

J is TRBJ1-1 and V is TRBV27; D is undetermined. V was pared by 3 bases and J by 1 base, with 6 bases between. This CDR3 has 13 residues. Germline CDR1 MNHEY, CDR2 SMNVEV (reference sequence). CDR3 protein: CASSFAGNTEAFF. In DNA, the CDR3 is TGTGCCAGCAGTTTTGCAGGGAACACTGAAGCTTTCTTT.

This chain joins TRBV9 and TRBJ1-6; 11 positions match TRBD1. Unmatched junction bases numbered 1, after V lost 1 base and J lost 7 bases. This CDR3 has 15 residues. Germline loops: CDR1 SGDLS, CDR2 YYNGEE. In DNA, the CDR3 is TGTGCCAGCAGCGTAAGGGACAGGGGGAATTCACCCCTCCACTTT. Amino acid sequence: CASSVRDRGNSPLHF.

This chain joins TRBV10-2 and TRBJ2-2, with TRBD1 as a possible D gene (5 bases). CDR3 size: 14 residues. Germline CDR1 reads WSHSY; CDR2 reads SAAADI. The V and J ends lost 8 bases and 4 bases respectively, with 14 bases between them. Here the CDR3 reads CASADLRGTGELFF. CDR3 DNA sequence: TGCGCCAGCGCCGACTTAAGGGGCACCGGGGAGCTGTTTTTT.

The rearrangement links TRBV7-9 to TRBJ2-2; D is unresolved. Trimming left V 5 bases short and J 4 bases short, with 11 bases between. The germline V gene has CDR1 SEHNR and CDR2 FQNEAQ (reference sequence). The CDR3 loop spans 14 amino acids. The CDR3: CASSRQHSTGELFF. DNA for the CDR3: TGTGCCAGCAGCCGACAACATAGCACCGGGGAGCTGTTTTTT.

The chain carries TRBV14 and TRBJ2-7, with D possibly being TRBD2 (6 bases). Germline-derived CDR1 and CDR2 are SGHDN and FVKESK. The CDR3 has 12 amino acids. The V end lost 5 bases, the J end lost 3 bases, and 8 bases lay between the germline ends. DNA for the CDR3: TGTGCCAGCAGCGCGGGAAACTACGAGCAGTACTTC. Translating gives CASSAGNYEQYF.

This rearrangement joins TRBV10-3 to TRBJ1-5; TRBD1 agrees at 7 bases. The J segment lost 3 bases and the V segment lost 5 bases, leaving 16 bases of the junction unmatched. In germline, CDR1 is ENHRY, CDR2 SYGVKD. This CDR3 has 18 residues. The CDR3 region is CAISHLPRDSHLNQPQHF. The CDR3, as DNA: TGTGCCATCAGTCACTTACCGCGGGACAGCCACCTCAATCAGCCCCAGCATTTT.